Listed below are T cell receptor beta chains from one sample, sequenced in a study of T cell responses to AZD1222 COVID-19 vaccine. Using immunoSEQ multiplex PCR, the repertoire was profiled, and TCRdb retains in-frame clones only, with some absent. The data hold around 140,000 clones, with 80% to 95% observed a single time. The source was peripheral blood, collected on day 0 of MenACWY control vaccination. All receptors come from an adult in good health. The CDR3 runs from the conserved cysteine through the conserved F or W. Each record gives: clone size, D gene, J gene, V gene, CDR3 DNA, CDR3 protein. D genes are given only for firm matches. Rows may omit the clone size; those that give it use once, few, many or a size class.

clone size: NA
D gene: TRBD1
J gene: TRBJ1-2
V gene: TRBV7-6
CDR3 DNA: TGTGCCAGCAGCTTGAAGGGGGCTAAGCAGGACTATGGCTACACCTTC
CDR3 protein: CASSLKGAKQDYGYTF

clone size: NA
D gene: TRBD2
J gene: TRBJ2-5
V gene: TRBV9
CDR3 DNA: TGTGCCAGCAGCGTAATGGGACTAGCGGGAGGAGAGACCCAGTACTTC
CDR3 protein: CASSVMGLAGGETQYF

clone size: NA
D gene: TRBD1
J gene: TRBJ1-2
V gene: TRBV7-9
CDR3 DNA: TGTGCCAGCACCTCGGACGACAGGGTAATTGGCTACACCTTC
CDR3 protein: CASTSDDRVIGYTF

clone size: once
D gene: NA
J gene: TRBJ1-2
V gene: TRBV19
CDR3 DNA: TGTGCCAGTAGTCCTCGGAACTATGGCTACACCTTC
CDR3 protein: CASSPRNYGYTF

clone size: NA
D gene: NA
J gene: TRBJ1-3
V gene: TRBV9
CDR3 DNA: TGTGCCAGCAGCCCCCGGGTCGCCCTCTCTGGAAACACCATATATTTT
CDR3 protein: CASSPRVALSGNTIYF

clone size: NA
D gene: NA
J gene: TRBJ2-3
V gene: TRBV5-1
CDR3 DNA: TGCGCCAGCAGCTTGGCAGGGGTTAGCTCAGATACGCAGTATTTT
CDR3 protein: CASSLAGVSSDTQYF

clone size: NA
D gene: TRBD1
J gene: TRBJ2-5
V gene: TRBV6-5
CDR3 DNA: TGTGCCAGCATTAACTCCCGGGACAGGCAAGAGACCCAGTACTTC
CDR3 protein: CASINSRDRQETQYF

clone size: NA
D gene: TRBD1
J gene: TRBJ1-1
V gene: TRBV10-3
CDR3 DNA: TGTGCCATCACGAGTGGGGACAGGGGCAACACTGAAGCTTTCTTT
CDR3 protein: CAITSGDRGNTEAFF

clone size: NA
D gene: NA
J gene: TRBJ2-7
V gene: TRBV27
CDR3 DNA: TGTGCCAGCAGTGGGCGGGCGGAGAATGCCTACGAGCAGTACTTC
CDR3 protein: CASSGRAENAYEQYF

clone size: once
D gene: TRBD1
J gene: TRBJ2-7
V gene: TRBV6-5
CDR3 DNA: TGTGCCAGCAGTTACTCGGGGACAGGGATCGAGCAGTACTTC
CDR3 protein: CASSYSGTGIEQYF

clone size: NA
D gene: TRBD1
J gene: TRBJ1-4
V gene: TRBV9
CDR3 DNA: TGTGCCAGCAGCGTAGGGCAGGGGGCACTAGAAAAACTGTTTTTT
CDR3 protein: CASSVGQGALEKLFF

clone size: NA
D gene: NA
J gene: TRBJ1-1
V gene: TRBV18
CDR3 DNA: TGTGCCAGCTCAGGAGAGACAGGCCCCACTGAAGCTTTCTTT
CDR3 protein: CASSGETGPTEAFF

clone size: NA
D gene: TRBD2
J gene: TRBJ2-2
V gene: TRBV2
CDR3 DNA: TGTGCCAGCAGGAGACTAGCGGGATTCACCGGGGAGCTGTTTTTT
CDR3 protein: CASRRLAGFTGELFF

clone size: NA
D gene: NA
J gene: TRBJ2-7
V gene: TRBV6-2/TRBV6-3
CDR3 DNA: TGTGCCAGCAGTTCCCCGGACAGATCCTCCTACGAGCAGTACTTC
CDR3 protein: CASSSPDRSSYEQYF

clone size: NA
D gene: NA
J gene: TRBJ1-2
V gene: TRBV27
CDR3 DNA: TGTGCCAGCAGTTTTAGACAGTCGAACTATGGCTACACCTTC
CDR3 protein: CASSFRQSNYGYTF

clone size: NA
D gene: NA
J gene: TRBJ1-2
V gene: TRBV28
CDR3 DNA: TGTGCCAGCAGTGTCCGGGGGGTCCATTATGGCTACACCTTC
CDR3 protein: CASSVRGVHYGYTF

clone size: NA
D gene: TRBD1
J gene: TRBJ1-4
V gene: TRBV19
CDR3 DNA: TGTGCCAGTAGCAGACAGGGGGTCGAGGATGAAAAACTGTTTTTT
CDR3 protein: CASSRQGVEDEKLFF

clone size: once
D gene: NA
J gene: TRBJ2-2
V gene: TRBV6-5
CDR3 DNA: TGTGCCAGTACCCTCGAGCTGGCCGGGGAGCTGTTTTTT
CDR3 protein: CASTLELAGELFF

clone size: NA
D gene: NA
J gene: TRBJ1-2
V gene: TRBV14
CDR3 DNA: TGTGCCAGCAGCATTGGGGGGCATGGCTACACCTTC
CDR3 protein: CASSIGGHGYTF

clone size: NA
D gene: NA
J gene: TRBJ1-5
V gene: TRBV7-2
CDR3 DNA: TGTGCCAGCAGCTCAGGACTGACTCAGCCCCAGCATTTT
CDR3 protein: CASSSGLTQPQHF

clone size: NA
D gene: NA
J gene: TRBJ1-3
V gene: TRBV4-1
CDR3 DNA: TGCGCCAGCAGCCAAGATCCGCAGGGTAGGGCTGGAAACACCATATATTTT
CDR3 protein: CASSQDPQGRAGNTIYF

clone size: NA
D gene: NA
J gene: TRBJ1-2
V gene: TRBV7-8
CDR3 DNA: TGTGCCAGCAGCCCAGACAAACAGGGCCACTATGGCTACACCTTC
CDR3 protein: CASSPDKQGHYGYTF

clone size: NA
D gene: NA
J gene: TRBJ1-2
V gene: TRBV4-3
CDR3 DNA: TGCGCCAGCAGCCTATACAGGCCTACTGATACGCGCATCTATGGCTACACCTTC
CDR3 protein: CASSLYRPTDTRIYGYTF

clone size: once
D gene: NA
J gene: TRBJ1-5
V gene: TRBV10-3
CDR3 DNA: TGTGCCATCAGTGAGACAGGGACTTCGGGCCGTCAGCCCCAGCATTTT
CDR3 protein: CAISETGTSGRQPQHF

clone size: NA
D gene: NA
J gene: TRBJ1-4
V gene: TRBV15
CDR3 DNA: TGTGCCACCAGTCGGACATCCTCAACTAATGAAAAACTGTTTTTT
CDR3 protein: CATSRTSSTNEKLFF

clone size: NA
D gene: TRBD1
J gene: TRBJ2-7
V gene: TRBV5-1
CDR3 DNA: TGCGCCAGCAGCTTGGAGGGGACAGGGTACAACGAGCAGTACTTC
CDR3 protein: CASSLEGTGYNEQYF